This T cell receptor beta chain was recorded in a study of cytotoxic CD8 clonotypes in ibrutinib-treated CLL. Study context: Collecting the response samples happened after a median approximately twelve months of treatment, with a range of 6 to 36.

TCRdb's table, derived via immunoSEQ multiplex PCR, lists solely in-frame clones and lacks some. The sample lists 150,000 or so clones; 70% to 80% were seen once. A note on this clone: Its target is not known.

Points from the study as a whole: Upon ibrutinib response clonality rose, and upon progression it fell back toward baseline. Shared public clonotypes were rare, and on treatment they either got smaller or stayed the same.

This specimen was PBMCs, taken after 12 months of ibrutinib treatment. The origin of this receptor is a human donor with chronic lymphocytic leukemia.

The DNA of the CDR3 is TGTGCCAGCAGTTCCGGACAGGCCGATACGCAGTATTTT. It codes for CASSSGQADTQYF. The chain carries TRBV6-6 and TRBJ2-3; 7 bases align to TRBD1. V lost 4 bases to trimming and J lost 6 bases; unmatched junction nucleotides: 4. CDR1 is MNHNY, CDR2 SVGAGI, per germline (reference sequence). This CDR3 has 13 residues.